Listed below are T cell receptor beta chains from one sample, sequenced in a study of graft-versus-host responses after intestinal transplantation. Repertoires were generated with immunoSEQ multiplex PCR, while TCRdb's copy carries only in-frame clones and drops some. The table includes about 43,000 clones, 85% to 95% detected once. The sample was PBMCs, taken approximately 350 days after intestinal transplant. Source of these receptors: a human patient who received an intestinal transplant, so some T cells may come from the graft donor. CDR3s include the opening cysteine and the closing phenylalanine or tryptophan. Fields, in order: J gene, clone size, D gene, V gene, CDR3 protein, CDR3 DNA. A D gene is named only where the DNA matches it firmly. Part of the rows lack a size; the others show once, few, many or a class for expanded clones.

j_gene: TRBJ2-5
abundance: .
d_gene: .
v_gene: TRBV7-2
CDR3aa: CASSYNWLPALEQYF
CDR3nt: TGTGCCAGCAGCTACAACTGGCTGCCGGCTCTAGAGCAGTACTTC

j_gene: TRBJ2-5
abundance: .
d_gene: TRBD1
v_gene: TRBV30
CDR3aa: CAWSVRQGVGETQYF
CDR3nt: TGTGCCTGGAGTGTCAGACAGGGGGTAGGGGAGACCCAGTACTTC

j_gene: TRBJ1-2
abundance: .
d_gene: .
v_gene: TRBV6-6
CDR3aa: CASSYSAGYYGYTF
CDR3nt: TGTGCCAGCAGTTACTCGGCGGGGTACTATGGCTACACCTTC

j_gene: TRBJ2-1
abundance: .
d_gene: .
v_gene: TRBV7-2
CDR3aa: CASSSSIVNNEQFF
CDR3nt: TGTGCCAGCAGCTCGTCGATTGTGAACAATGAGCAGTTCTTC

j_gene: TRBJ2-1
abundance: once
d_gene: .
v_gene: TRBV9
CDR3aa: CASSVVGLPYNEQFF
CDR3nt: TGTGCCAGCAGCGTAGTGGGCTTACCCTACAATGAGCAGTTCTTC

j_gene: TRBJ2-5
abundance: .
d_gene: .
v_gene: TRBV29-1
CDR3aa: CSVELNRGTQYF
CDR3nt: TGCAGCGTTGAGCTCAACCGGGGGACCCAGTACTTC

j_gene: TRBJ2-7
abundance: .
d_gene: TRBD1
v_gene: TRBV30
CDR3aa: CAWDAGTGRYEQYF
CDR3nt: TGTGCCTGGGACGCTGGGACAGGGAGATACGAGCAGTACTTC

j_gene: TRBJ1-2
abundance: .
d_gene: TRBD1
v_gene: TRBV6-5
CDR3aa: CASRQFRQGTYTF
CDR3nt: TGTGCCAGCAGACAATTTAGACAGGGTACCTACACCTTC

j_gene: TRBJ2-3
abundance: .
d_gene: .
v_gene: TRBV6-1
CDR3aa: CASSDRNLLTWDTQYF
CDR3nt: TGTGCCAGCAGTGATCGGAATTTACTAACGTGGGATACGCAGTATTTT

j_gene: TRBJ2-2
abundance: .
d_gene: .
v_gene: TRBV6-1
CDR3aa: CASSEALGSVGELFF
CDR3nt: TGTGCCAGCAGTGAAGCGCTGGGGTCAGTAGGGGAGCTGTTTTTT

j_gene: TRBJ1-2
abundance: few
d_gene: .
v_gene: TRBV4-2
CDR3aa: CASSQVLGGYGYTF
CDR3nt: TGTGCCAGCAGCCAAGTTTTGGGAGGCTATGGCTACACCTTC

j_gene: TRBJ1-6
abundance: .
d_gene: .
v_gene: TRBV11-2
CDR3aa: CASSLVRRYNSPLHF
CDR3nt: TGTGCCAGCAGCTTAGTCCGGAGATATAATTCACCCCTCCACTTT

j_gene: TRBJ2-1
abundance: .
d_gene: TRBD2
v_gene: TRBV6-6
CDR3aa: CASQGAAGVHEQFF
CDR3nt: TGTGCCAGTCAAGGGGCAGCGGGGGTCCATGAGCAGTTCTTC

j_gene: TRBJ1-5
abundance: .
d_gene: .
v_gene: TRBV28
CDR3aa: CASSYPRQARHGIRNQPQHF
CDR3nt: TGTGCCAGCAGTTACCCCCGACAGGCCCGCCACGGGATACGCAATCAGCCCCAGCATTTT

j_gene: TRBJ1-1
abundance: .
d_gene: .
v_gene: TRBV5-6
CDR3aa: CASSLDPEGNTEAFF
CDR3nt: TGTGCCAGCAGCTTGGACCCTGAGGGGAACACTGAAGCTTTCTTT

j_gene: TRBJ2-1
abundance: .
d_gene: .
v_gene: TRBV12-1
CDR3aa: CASSLNGLYSYNEQFF
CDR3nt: TGTGCCAGCAGCTTAAACGGGCTTTACTCCTACAATGAGCAGTTCTTC

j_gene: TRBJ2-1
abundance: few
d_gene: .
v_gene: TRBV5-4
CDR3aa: CASSARRGSYNEQFF
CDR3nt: TGTGCCAGCAGCGCCCGTCGCGGCTCCTACAATGAGCAGTTCTTC

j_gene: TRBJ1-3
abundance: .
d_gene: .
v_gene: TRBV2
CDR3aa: CASRDQIPGNTIYF
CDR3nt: TGTGCCAGCAGAGACCAGATTCCTGGAAACACCATATATTTT

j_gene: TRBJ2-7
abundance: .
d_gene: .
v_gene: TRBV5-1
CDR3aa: CASRMGVGSYEQYF
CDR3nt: TGCGCCAGCAGGATGGGGGTAGGTTCCTACGAGCAGTACTTC

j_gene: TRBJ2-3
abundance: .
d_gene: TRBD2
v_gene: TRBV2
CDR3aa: CARPPPSLAGGLDTQYF
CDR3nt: TGTGCCAGGCCCCCCCCCTCCTTAGCGGGGGGTTTAGATACGCAGTATTTT

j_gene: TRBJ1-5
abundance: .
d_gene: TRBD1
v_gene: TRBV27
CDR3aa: CASSLTGANQPQHF
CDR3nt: TGTGCCAGCAGTTTGACAGGGGCAAATCAGCCCCAGCATTTT

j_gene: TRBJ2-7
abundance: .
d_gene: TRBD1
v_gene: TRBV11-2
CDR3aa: CASSLDWTGGGYEQYF
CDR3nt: TGTGCCAGCAGTCTCGACTGGACAGGGGGCGGCTACGAGCAGTACTTC

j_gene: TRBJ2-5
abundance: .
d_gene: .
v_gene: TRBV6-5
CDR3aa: CASSLSPGEREYF
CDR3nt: TGTGCCAGCAGCCTCTCCCCCGGTGAGCGGGAGTACTTC

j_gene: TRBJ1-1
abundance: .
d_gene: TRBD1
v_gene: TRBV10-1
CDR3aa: CATRQGSYTEAFF
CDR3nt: TGCGCCACCCGACAGGGTAGCTACACTGAAGCTTTCTTT

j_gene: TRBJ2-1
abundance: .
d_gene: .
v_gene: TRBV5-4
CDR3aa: CASSLGGVPGNEQFF
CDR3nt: TGTGCCAGCAGCTTGGGGGGAGTCCCAGGCAATGAGCAGTTCTTC

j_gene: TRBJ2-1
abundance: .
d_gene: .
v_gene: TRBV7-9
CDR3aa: CASSRRRGEQFF
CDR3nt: TGTGCCAGCAGCCGACGAAGGGGTGAGCAGTTCTTC

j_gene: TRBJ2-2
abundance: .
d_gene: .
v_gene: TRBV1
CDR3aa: CTSTGLAGPENTGELFF
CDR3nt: TGCACCAGCACGGGACTAGCGGGCCCGGAGAACACCGGGGAGCTGTTTTTT

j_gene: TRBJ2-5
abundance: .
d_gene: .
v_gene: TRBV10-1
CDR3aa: CASSLKDF
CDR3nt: TGCGCCAGCAGTCTGAAGGACTTC

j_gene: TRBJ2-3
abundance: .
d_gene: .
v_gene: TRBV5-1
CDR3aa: CASSRPGAPSTDTQYF
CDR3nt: TGCGCCAGCAGTCGTCCAGGGGCGCCCAGCACAGATACGCAGTATTTT

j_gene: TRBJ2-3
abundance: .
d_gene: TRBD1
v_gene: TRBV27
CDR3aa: CASSYQQGAIAHGTDTQYF
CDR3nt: TGTGCCAGCAGTTACCAACAGGGGGCGATAGCACATGGCACAGATACGCAGTATTTT

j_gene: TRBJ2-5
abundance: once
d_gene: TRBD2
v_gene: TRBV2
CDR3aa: CATGGSSGRVGGTQYF
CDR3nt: TGTGCCACGGGGGGATCTAGCGGACGTGTGGGTGGGACCCAGTACTTC

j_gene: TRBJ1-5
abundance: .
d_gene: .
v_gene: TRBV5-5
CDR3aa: CASSLGSNQPQHF
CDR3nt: TGTGCCAGCAGCCTGGGGAGCAATCAGCCCCAGCATTTT

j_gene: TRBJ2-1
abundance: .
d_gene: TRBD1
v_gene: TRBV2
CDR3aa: CARRTDDRGPRELFNEQFF
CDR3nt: TGTGCCAGAAGAACCGATGACAGGGGGCCTCGAGAACTGTTCAATGAGCAGTTCTTC

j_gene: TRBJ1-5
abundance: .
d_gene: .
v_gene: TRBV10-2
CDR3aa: CASSETGYSNQPQHF
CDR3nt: TGCGCCAGCAGTGAGACTGGGTATAGCAATCAGCCCCAGCATTTT

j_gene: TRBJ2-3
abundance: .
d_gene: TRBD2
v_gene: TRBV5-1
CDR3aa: CASSWGTSGRTDTQYF
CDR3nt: TGCGCCAGCAGCTGGGGGACTAGCGGCCGCACAGATACGCAGTATTTT

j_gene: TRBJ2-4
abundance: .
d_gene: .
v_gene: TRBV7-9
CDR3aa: CASSLGLAKNIQYF
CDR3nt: TGTGCCAGCAGCTTAGGTTTAGCCAAAAACATTCAGTACTTC

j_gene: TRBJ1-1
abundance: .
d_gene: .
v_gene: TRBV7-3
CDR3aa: CASRRRQGSEAFF
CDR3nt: TGTGCCAGCAGGCGAAGGCAGGGTTCTGAAGCTTTCTTT

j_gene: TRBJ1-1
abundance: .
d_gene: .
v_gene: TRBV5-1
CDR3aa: CASSGGQQNTEAFF
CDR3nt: TGCGCCAGCAGCGGGGGACAACAGAACACTGAAGCTTTCTTT

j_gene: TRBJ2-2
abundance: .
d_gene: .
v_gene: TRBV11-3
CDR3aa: CASSLRTAILSGELFF
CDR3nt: TGTGCCAGCAGCTTAAGAACAGCCATTCTCTCCGGGGAGCTGTTTTTT

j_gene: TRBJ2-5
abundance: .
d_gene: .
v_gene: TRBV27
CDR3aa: CASSLVDSGTQYF
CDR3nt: TGTGCCAGCAGTTTAGTCGATTCAGGGACCCAGTACTTC

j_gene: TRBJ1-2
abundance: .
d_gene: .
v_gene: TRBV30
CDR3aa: CAWRVRGGGYTF
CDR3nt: TGTGCCTGGAGAGTACGGGGGGGTGGCTACACCTTC

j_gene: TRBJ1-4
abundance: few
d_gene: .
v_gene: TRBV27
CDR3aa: CASRITGHATNEKLFF
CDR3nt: TGTGCCAGCAGGATTACAGGGCATGCAACTAATGAAAAACTGTTTTTT

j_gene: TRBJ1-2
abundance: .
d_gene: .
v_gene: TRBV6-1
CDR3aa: CASTRGGHGYTF
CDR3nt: TGTGCCAGCACCCGGGGGGGCCATGGCTACACCTTC

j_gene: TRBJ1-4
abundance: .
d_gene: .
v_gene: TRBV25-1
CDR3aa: CASSDPSGGVDEKLFF
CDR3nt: TGTGCCAGCAGTGATCCCTCGGGAGGCGTGGATGAAAAACTGTTTTTT

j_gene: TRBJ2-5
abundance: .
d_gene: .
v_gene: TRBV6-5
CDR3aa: CASSYFAGQRETQYF
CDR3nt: TGTGCCAGCAGTTACTTCGCGGGGCAACGGGAGACCCAGTACTTC

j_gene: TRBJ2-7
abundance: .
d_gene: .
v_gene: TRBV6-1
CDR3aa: CASTSYPTEQYF
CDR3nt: TGTGCCAGCACCTCTTACCCCACCGAGCAGTACTTC

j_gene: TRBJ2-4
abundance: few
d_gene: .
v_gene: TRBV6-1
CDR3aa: CASSEARTGNFRRNIQYF
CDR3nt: TGTGCCAGCAGTGAAGCGCGAACCGGGAACTTTAGGAGGAACATTCAGTACTTC

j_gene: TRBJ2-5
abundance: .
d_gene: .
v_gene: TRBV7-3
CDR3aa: CASSFQGQETQYF
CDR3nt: TGTGCCAGCAGCTTTCAGGGTCAGGAGACCCAGTACTTC

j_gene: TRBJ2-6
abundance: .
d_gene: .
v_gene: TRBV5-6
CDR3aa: CASSPRGGLSGANVLTF
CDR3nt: TGTGCCAGCAGCCCGAGGGGAGGCCTCTCTGGGGCCAACGTCCTGACTTTC

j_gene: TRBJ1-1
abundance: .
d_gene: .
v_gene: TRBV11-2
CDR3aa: CASSLGAGTFGFF
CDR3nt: TGTGCCAGCAGCTTAGGAGCCGGGACCTTTGGTTTCTTT

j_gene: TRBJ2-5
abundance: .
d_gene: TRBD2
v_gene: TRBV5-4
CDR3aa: CASSLLFSAGGQETQYF
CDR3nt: TGTGCCAGCAGCTTGCTTTTCTCAGCGGGAGGGCAGGAGACCCAGTACTTC

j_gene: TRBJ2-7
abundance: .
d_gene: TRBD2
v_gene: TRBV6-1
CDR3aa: CASTLQTSGSGEQYF
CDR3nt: TGTGCCAGCACCCTCCAGACTAGCGGGAGTGGGGAGCAGTACTTC

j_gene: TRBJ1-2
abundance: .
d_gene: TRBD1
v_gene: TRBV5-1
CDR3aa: CASGPRDRGRTFYGYTF
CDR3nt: TGCGCCAGCGGACCCCGGGACAGGGGACGTACCTTCTATGGCTACACCTTC

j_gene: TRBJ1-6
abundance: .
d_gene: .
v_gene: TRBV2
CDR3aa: CASSEAGATGLWSPLHF
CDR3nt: TGTGCCAGCAGTGAAGCGGGGGCGACAGGCCTTTGGTCACCCCTCCACTTT

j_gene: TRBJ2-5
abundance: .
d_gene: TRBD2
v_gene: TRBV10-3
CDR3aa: CAISEQWTSGTETQYF
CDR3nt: TGTGCCATCAGTGAGCAATGGACTAGCGGGACGGAGACCCAGTACTTC

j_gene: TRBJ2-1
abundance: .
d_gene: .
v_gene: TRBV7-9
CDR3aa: CASSSLASSYNEQFF
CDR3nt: TGTGCCAGCAGCTCCCTAGCGAGCTCCTACAATGAGCAGTTCTTC

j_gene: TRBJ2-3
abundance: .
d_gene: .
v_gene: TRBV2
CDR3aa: CASRRSGDTQYF
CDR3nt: TGTGCCAGCAGGAGGTCGGGAGATACGCAGTATTTT

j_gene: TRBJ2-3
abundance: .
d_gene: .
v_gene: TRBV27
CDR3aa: CASTSDPAVDTQYF
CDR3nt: TGTGCCAGCACCTCGGACCCGGCGGTCGATACGCAGTATTTT

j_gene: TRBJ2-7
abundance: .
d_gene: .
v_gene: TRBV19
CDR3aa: CASSISRSEREVIASYEQYF
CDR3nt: TGTGCCAGTAGTATTTCTCGATCTGAGAGGGAGGTGATAGCTTCCTACGAGCAGTACTTC

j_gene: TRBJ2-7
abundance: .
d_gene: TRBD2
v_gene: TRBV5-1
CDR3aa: CASSLARSGGDEQYF
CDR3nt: TGCGCCAGCAGCTTGGCTCGGAGCGGGGGTGACGAGCAGTACTTC